Presented here are 32 T cell receptor beta chains from one specimen sequenced in a study of shared clonotypes between healthy human individuals. Positive CCR7 selection of CD45RO-negative cells yielded the naive CD8 cells, and terminally differentiated effector memory CD45RA+ cells were excluded. TCRdb's table, derived via immunoSEQ multiplex PCR, lists solely in-frame clones and lacks some. The sample holds hundreds of thousands of clones, approximately 92% seen once. The specimen was naive CD8+ T cells sorted from blood. These receptors were collected from a young man in good health.

Notes on this clone: A junction boundary mismatches the germline segment, possibly from a read error. V usage is TRBV2 and J usage is TRBJ2-1, with 7 bases identical to TRBD1. Germline CDR1 and CDR2: SNHLY and FYNNEI. The CDR3 has 18 residues. CDR3 protein: CAGSESLDRAMSYNEQFF. The CDR3, as DNA: TGTGCCGGCAGTGAATCCTTAGACAGGGCTATGTCATACAATGAGCAGTTCTTC.

The chain couples TRBV11-2 to TRBJ2-1; D gene ambiguous. The CDR3 length is 13 residues. V lost 5 bases, J lost 6 bases, and 11 bases lay in between. Germline V gene sequence: CDR1 SGHAT, CDR2 FQNNGV. The CDR3 protein is CASSPTSFNEQFF. The CDR3 DNA sequence: TGTGCCAGCAGCCCGACCTCTTTCAATGAGCAGTTCTTC.

This clone was seen only once. The rearrangement links TRBV7-6 to TRBJ2-5; 7 bases fit TRBD1. Unmatched junction bases numbered 10, after V lost 1 base and J lost 2 bases. This CDR3 is 17 amino acids long. CDR1 and CDR2 (germline): SGHVS, FNYEAQ. CDR3 DNA: TGTGCCAGCAGCTTAGAGGCCCTGACAGGGCGGCAAGAGACCCAGTACTTC. Residues: CASSLEALTGRQETQYF.

This chain connects TRBV11-2 to TRBJ2-1; D possibly corresponds to TRBD2 (6 bases). The CDR3 spans 15 residues. The V gene's germline CDR1 is SGHAT and CDR2 FQNNGV. Trimming shortened V by 0 bases and J by 3 bases, and 9 bases separated the two germline ends. The CDR3 DNA follows: TGTGCCAGCAGCTTAGAAGGAGGGCACTACAATGAGCAGTTCTTC. The encoded protein is CASSLEGGHYNEQFF.

This chain joins TRBV5-1 and TRBJ2-5; the D gene could be TRBD1 or TRBD2 (5 bases each). Trimming took 3 bases from V and 3 from J, leaving 15 bases between them. There are 15 residues in the CDR3. Germline V lookup: CDR1 SGHRS, CDR2 YFSETQ. CDR3 sequence reads: CASSSIARGEETQYF. The CDR3 DNA reads as TGCGCCAGCAGCTCAATAGCGAGGGGAGAAGAGACCCAGTACTTC.

J is TRBJ1-2 and V is TRBV7-8; possible D gene TRBD1, 6 bases. Trimming shortened V by 3 bases and J by 0 bases, and 14 bases separated the two germline ends. Germline values: CDR1 SGHVS, CDR2 FQNEAQ. The CDR3 sequence is 16 residues long. The CDR3 region is CASSFRGAGANYGYTF. Written as DNA, the CDR3 is TGTGCCAGCAGCTTCCGGGGGGCTGGAGCTAACTATGGCTACACCTTC.

V usage is TRBV7-2 and J usage is TRBJ2-7, with 8 nucleotides matching TRBD1. This CDR3 comprises 13 residues. CDR1 SGHTA and CDR2 FQGNSA come from the germline V gene. The trim removed 5 bases at V and 5 bases at J, leaving 5 bases unmatched. The CDR3: CASSDGQGNEQYF. Written as DNA, the CDR3 is TGTGCCAGCAGCGACGGACAGGGTAACGAGCAGTACTTC.

The rearrangement uses TRBV10-2 and TRBJ2-7; 8 bases line up with TRBD1. Trimming removed 6 bases from V and 3 bases from J; junction bases left unmatched: 10. The germline CDR1 and CDR2 sequences are WSHSY and SAAADI. This CDR3 has 15 residues. The CDR3 DNA is TGCGCCAGCAGGGGATCGGACAGGGTATTCTACGAGCAGTACTTC. This encodes CASRGSDRVFYEQYF.

V gene TRBV6-5 combines with J gene TRBJ2-7, with 8 bases aligning to TRBD2. The trim removed 2 bases at V and 3 bases at J, leaving 3 bases unmatched. Germline CDR1 and CDR2: MNHEY and SVGAGI. The CDR3 is 14 residues long. The CDR3 reads CASSYHSGNYEQYF. CDR3 bases: TGTGCCAGCAGTTACCATAGCGGGAACTACGAGCAGTACTTC.

The chain combines TRBV10-2 with TRBJ2-7; a possible D gene is TRBD1 (5 bases). The CDR3 totals 13 residues. The V end lost 4 bases, the J end lost 6 bases, and 13 bases lay between the germline ends. In germline, CDR1 is WSHSY, CDR2 SAAADI. The CDR3 DNA sequence: TGCGCCAGCAGTGGTGGCAGGGCAGGCGAGCAGTACTTC. Protein: CASSGGRAGEQYF.

The chain combines TRBV6-1 with TRBJ2-7; D ambiguous. Per germline, CDR1 MNHNS and CDR2 SASEGT. V lost 2 bases to trimming and J lost 4 bases, with 9 bases between them. The CDR3 extends over 13 amino acids. The chain's CDR3 is CASSEFKLYEQYF. Written as DNA, the CDR3 is TGTGCCAGCAGTGAATTCAAGTTATACGAGCAGTACTTC.

The chain recombines TRBV7-3 with TRBJ2-7; D possibly corresponds to TRBD2 (6 bases). Trimming shortened V by 2 bases and J by 6 bases, and 17 bases separated the two germline ends. Germline-derived CDR1 and CDR2 are SGHTA and FQGTGA. This CDR3 comprises 15 residues. The CDR3 DNA reads as TGTGCCAGCAGCTTAGCGACCGGACTACTTCTCGAGCAGTACTTC. It yields the protein CASSLATGLLLEQYF.

V usage is TRBV7-6 and J usage is TRBJ2-7; perhaps TRBD1 as D (6 bases). V lost 1 base, J lost 7 bases, and 14 bases lay in between. The length of the CDR3 is 14 residues. Germline V CDR1 and CDR2: SGHVS, FNYEAQ. This CDR3 is CASSLGGRLWEQYF. DNA for the CDR3: TGTGCCAGCAGCTTAGGGGGGCGATTGTGGGAGCAGTACTTC.

The rearrangement uses TRBV4-1 and TRBJ2-5; perhaps TRBD1 as D (5 bases). Germline V gene data show CDR1 as MGHRA and CDR2 as YSYEKL. The CDR3 is 17 residues long. Trimming shortened V by 0 bases and J by 6 bases, and 20 bases separated the two germline ends. CDR3: CASSQDKGVRGGQTQYF. The CDR3, as DNA: TGCGCCAGCAGCCAAGATAAAGGAGTTAGGGGTGGACAGACCCAGTACTTC.

The J gene is TRBJ1-1, the V gene TRBV28; D not certain. Germline-derived CDR1 and CDR2 are MDHEN and SYDVKM. There are 15 residues in the CDR3. The V end lost 5 bases, the J end lost 3 bases, and 16 bases lay between the germline ends. The CDR3 nucleotides are TGTGCCAGCAGTCAATCTCGCCACCAGGACACTGAAGCTTTCTTT. This codes for CASSQSRHQDTEAFF.

The chain carries TRBV7-9 and TRBJ2-7; the D is unclear. CDR3 size: 11 residues. V lost 10 bases and J 2 bases, leaving 9 bases between the germline ends. Germline-derived CDR1 and CDR2 are SEHNR and FQNEAQ (reference sequence). This CDR3 is CATFSAYEQYF. The CDR3 nucleotides are TGTGCCACGTTCTCGGCCTACGAGCAGTACTTC.

As for this clone: This specimen includes other DNA sequences encoding the same CDR3. V is TRBV28 and J is TRBJ1-5; 11 nucleotides line up with TRBD1. CDR3 length: 15 residues. V lost 5 bases, J lost 4 bases, and 4 bases stayed unmatched. Germline lookup yields CDR1 MDHEN and CDR2 SYDVKM. The CDR3, as DNA: TGTGCCAGCAGTCTACGGGACAGGGGGAATCAGCCCCAGCATTTT. Protein sequence: CASSLRDRGNQPQHF.

As to this clone: A junction end diverges from the germline sequence, so it may reflect a read error. The rearrangement uses TRBV7-9 and TRBJ2-7; D possibly matches TRBD1 or TRBD2 (6 bases each). The CDR3 loop spans 15 amino acids. The germline gives CDR1 SEHNR, CDR2 FQNEAQ (reference sequence). The CDR3 loop is CAGSPVNRGQNEQYF. The CDR3 bases are TGTGCCGGCAGCCCCGTTAATCGGGGGCAAAACGAGCAGTACTTC. Filled out from reference TRBV7-9 and TRBJ2-7, the complete variable domain reads DTGVSQNPRHKITKRGQNVTFRCDPISEHNRLYWYRQTLGQGPEFLTYFQNEAQLEKSRLLSDRFSAERPKGSFSTLEIQRTEQGDSAMYLCAGSPVNRGQNEQYFGPGTRLTVT.

The V and J genes are TRBV6-1 and TRBJ1-2; 7 bases line up with TRBD1. The CDR3 covers 13 residues. V lost 6 bases, J lost 3 bases, and 4 bases stayed unmatched. Germline CDR1 MNHNS, CDR2 SASEGT. CDR3 DNA sequence: TGTGCCAGCAGGGGGACAGCAGACTATGGCTACACCTTC. Translating it yields CASRGTADYGYTF.

This chain uses TRBV19 with TRBJ2-1; weak D call: TRBD2 (6 bases). Trimming left V 6 bases short and J 14 bases short, with 20 bases between. The CDR3 spans 13 residues. CDR1 and CDR2 from the germline V gene are LNHDA and SQIVND (reference sequence). For the CDR3, the DNA is TGTGCCAGTAGACCCCTCGGGGGAGAGCGCAAGTTCTTC. Encoded protein: CASRPLGGERKFF.

Of note for this clone: At the DNA level, this CDR3 is encoded by other sequences in the same sample as well. The chain couples TRBV11-2 to TRBJ2-3; no clear D gene. The germline CDR1 and CDR2 sequences are SGHAT and FQNNGV. The CDR3 runs 13 residues. V shed 3 bases and J shed 2 bases, with 6 bases lying between them. The CDR3 DNA follows: TGTGCCAGCAGCTTGGGATTCACAGATACGCAGTATTTT. Translation gives CASSLGFTDTQYF.

The rearrangement links TRBV4-1 to TRBJ1-2; a possible D gene is TRBD1 (5 bases). The germline V gene has CDR1 MGHRA and CDR2 YSYEKL. Trimming cost V 0 bases and J 2 bases, with 13 bases left between them. The CDR3 has 16 amino acids. The DNA for the CDR3 is TGCGCCAGCAGCCAAGATCTTGGGGCAGCAAACTATGGCTACACCTTC. This codes for CASSQDLGAANYGYTF.

The chain employs TRBV29-1 and TRBJ1-1; perhaps TRBD1 as D (6 bases). The germline V gene encodes CDR1 SQVTM and CDR2 ANQGSEA. This CDR3 contains 13 residues. V was clipped by 2 bases and J by 0 bases, with 7 bases between them. The CDR3 is CSVEQGMNTEAFF. CDR3 coding DNA: TGCAGCGTTGAACAGGGGATGAACACTGAAGCTTTCTTT.

This chain joins TRBV11-2 and TRBJ2-5; maybe TRBD2 (6 bases). V was pared by 3 bases and J by 4 bases, with 9 bases between. The CDR3 extends over 13 amino acids. The germline V gene encodes CDR1 SGHAT and CDR2 FQNNGV. The DNA for the CDR3 is TGTGCCAGCAGCTTCGGAGGGATAGAGACCCAGTACTTC. Amino acid sequence: CASSFGGIETQYF. The full variable domain, completed using reference TRBV11-2 and TRBJ2-5, is EAGVAQSPRYKIIEKRQSVAFWCNPISGHATLYWYQQILGQGPKLLIQFQNNGVVDDSQLPKDRFSAERLKGVDSTLKIQPAKLEDSAVYLCASSFGGIETQYFGPGTRLLVL.

The genes are TRBV7-3 and TRBJ2-3; no definite D call. This CDR3 comprises 14 residues. Germline V CDR1 and CDR2: SGHTA, FQGTGA. V lost 4 bases, J lost 2 bases, and 10 bases lay in between. CDR3 in amino acids: CASSYGPSTDTQYF. The DNA for the CDR3 is TGTGCCAGCAGCTACGGGCCCTCCACAGATACGCAGTATTTT.

This clone came up a few times. The gene calls are TRBV18 and TRBJ1-3; 7 bases line up with TRBD1. The V gene's germline CDR1 is KGHSH and CDR2 LQKENI. The CDR3 length is 14 residues. The J segment lost 3 bases and the V segment lost 6 bases, leaving 5 bases of the junction unmatched. CDR3 amino acids: CASSQQGSGNTIYF. CDR3 in DNA: TGTGCCAGCTCCCAACAGGGGAGTGGAAACACCATATATTTT.

The rearrangement joins TRBV29-1 to TRBJ1-2; D is unresolved. V lost 7 bases, J lost 8 bases, and 23 bases lay in between. This CDR3 has 14 residues. In germline, CDR1 is SQVTM, CDR2 ANQGSEA. As DNA, the CDR3 is TGCAGCGCAGTGTCGTGGCAGGCGCTCGGCGGCTACACCTTC. It codes for CSAVSWQALGGYTF.

The chain has TRBV6-5 and TRBJ2-7, with 10 positions matching TRBD2. CDR3 length: 15 residues. Germline V gene sequence: CDR1 MNHEY, CDR2 SVGAGI. V shed 5 bases, J shed 4 bases, and the junction held 8 bases outside the gene matches. CDR3 protein: CASSAGTSVPYEQYF. CDR3 DNA: TGTGCCAGCAGTGCCGGGACTAGCGTTCCATACGAGCAGTACTTC.

In DNA, the CDR3 is TGTGCCAGCAGCCTCCCCTTCTACGAGCAGTACTTC. Translated: CASSLPFYEQYF. V and J are TRBV5-6 and TRBJ2-7, with unresolved D. The V gene lost 4 bases and the J gene lost 3 bases, with 8 bases spanning the gap. CDR1 is SGHDT, CDR2 YYEEEE, per germline. The CDR3 sequence is 12 residues long.

This clone came up once. The J gene is TRBJ1-5, the V gene TRBV4-1; TRBD1 matches at 7 bases. The ends lost 4 bases at V and 0 bases at J; junction bases unmatched: 6. The CDR3 has 16 residues. Germline assignment: CDR1 MGHRA and CDR2 YSYEKL. CDR3 in amino acids: CASSPQTGNSNQPQHF. The DNA for the CDR3 is TGCGCCAGCAGCCCGCAGACAGGGAATAGCAATCAGCCCCAGCATTTT.

This chain joins TRBV28 and TRBJ2-1, with D possibly TRBD2 on 5 matching bases. CDR1 and CDR2 (germline): MDHEN, SYDVKM. V was shortened by 6 bases and J by 3 bases, with 15 bases between the two germline ends. This CDR3 region has 15 residues. For the CDR3, the DNA is TGTGCCAGCAGCTTCCCGGAGGTTGGCTACAATGAGCAGTTCTTC. It codes for CASSFPEVGYNEQFF.

The chain links TRBV2 to TRBJ1-5; 8 bases are a match to TRBD1. This CDR3 has 16 amino acids. Trimming at V came to 7 bases and at J to 1 base, leaving 9 bases not matched to a gene. The germline gives CDR1 SNHLY, CDR2 FYNNEI. CDR3 in DNA: TGTGCCAGCACTGCCCTGGACAGGGAGAGCAATCAGCCCCAGCATTTT. It yields the protein CASTALDRESNQPQHF. Full variable domain (remainder filled in from reference TRBV2 and TRBJ1-5): EPEVTQTPSHQVTQMGQEVILRCVPISNHLYFYWYRQILGQKVEFLVSFYNNEISEKSEIFDDQFSVERPDGSNFTLKIRSTKLEDSAMYFCASTALDRESNQPQHFGDGTRLSIL.